The TCR beta chain described here comes from a study of blood T cell repertoires in COVID-19. The wider study: Material from acute and convalescent COVID-19 was sourced from the United States, Italy and Spain. The analysed material was cDNA or gDNA that came from T cells, B-cell-depleted T cells, or PBMCs.

CDR3 length: 15 amino acids. The V and J ends lost 6 bases and 0 bases respectively, with 14 bases between them. CDR1 is SGHAT, CDR2 FQNNGV, per germline. This clone showed up just once. In the study's own analysis: Estimates of nucleated cell counts were drawn from the amplification of reference gene primers. Profiled with immunoSEQ multiplex PCR; TCRdb holds only in-frame clones, not every one. For V, J and clone size, that table is used; D and trimming come from the DNA. The sample records around 97,000 clones, 87% being singletons. The sequence was obtained from a man between 45 and 60 years old in a cohort sampled during active COVID-19. Sequences were obtained from peripheral blood. J is TRBJ1-2 and V is TRBV11-2, with D unresolved. The DNA of the CDR3 is TGTGCCAGCAGTTTTTCGACAAGTCCTAACTATGGCTACACCTTC. It is translated as CASSFSTSPNYGYTF. Variable domain in full (rest from reference TRBV11-2 and TRBJ1-2): EAGVAQSPRYKIIEKRQSVAFWCNPISGHATLYWYQQILGQGPKLLIQFQNNGVVDDSQLPKDRFSAERLKGVDSTLKIQPAKLEDSAVYLCASSFSTSPNYGYTFGSGTRLTVV.